The T cell receptor (beta chain) described here comes from a study of blood T cells in healthy people across ages. Concerning this clonotype: Antigen unknown.

Then a second PCR, running about 7 to 11 cycles, was carried out with a sample-barcoded 5' primer and a J-beta primer mix. Sequencing of every sample gave 3 million or more CDR3-containing paired-end reads. TCRdb itself ran the 5' RACE reads through MiXCR, one entry per CDR3 protein. The profile covers roughly 800,000 distinct CDR3 sequences, with roughly 60% appearing a single time and approximately 23% taken by the ten largest. Samples each had at least 5.5 micrograms of total RNA extracted. Findings and limits, study-wide: Considered underestimates were the diversity estimates obtained from one million T cells.

CDR1 and CDR2 from the germline V gene are GTSNPN and SVGIG (reference sequence). Between the trimmed V and J ends, which lost 2 bases and 7 bases, there was a span of 8 bases. The CDR3 runs 11 residues. The chain links TRBV30 to TRBJ2-5; unclear D gene. This receptor was obtained from a man aged 30-40 years in good health. The specimen was blood. The CDR3 is CAWSTIGTQYF. CDR3 sequence (DNA): TGTGCCTGGAGTACTATCGGGACCCAGTACTTC.